A single sample gave rise to the 11 T cell receptor beta chains below, sequenced in a study of CD8 T cells in seronegative destructive rheumatoid arthritis. Produced via immunoSEQ multiplex PCR; TCRdb's table is partial and in-frame only. Here the sample spans 10,000 to 15,000 clones, 83% being singletons. The sequencing sample was made of CD8+ T cells from blood. These receptors were taken from a woman aged 30-50 years with seronegative destructive rheumatoid arthritis.

In its sample, this clone was seen a few times. The chain carries TRBV27 and TRBJ1-2, with D possibly being TRBD1 (6 bases). The CDR3 contains 13 residues. Germline CDR1 is MNHEY and CDR2 is SMNVEV (reference sequence). V shed 2 bases and J shed 8 bases, with 12 bases lying between them. Written as DNA, the CDR3 is TGTGCCAGCAGTTTAAACATGGGGGCGGGCTACACCTTC. Protein product: CASSLNMGAGYTF.

The chain links TRBV7-8 to TRBJ1-4, with unresolved D. Between the trimmed V and J ends, which lost 4 bases and 2 bases, there was a span of 11 bases. The CDR3 is 15 amino acids. The germline V gene has CDR1 SGHVS and CDR2 FQNEAQ. The CDR3 spells CASSSKQRTNEKLFF. In nucleotides, the CDR3 is TGTGCCAGCAGCTCGAAGCAACGGACTAATGAAAAACTGTTTTTT.

This clone appeared a few times. J is TRBJ1-1 and V is TRBV19; D is perhaps TRBD1 (6 bases). This CDR3 is built from 15 residues. Trimming pared 1 base from V and 4 bases from J, leaving 13 bases between. CDR1 is LNHDA, CDR2 SQIVND, per germline (reference sequence). CDR3 sequence (DNA): TGTGCCAGTAGTATAGCGGGGGGCGGTGTCACTGAAGCTTTCTTT. Translated, it gives CASSIAGGGVTEAFF.

The V call is TRBV27, the J call TRBJ2-7; 8 positions agree with TRBD1. CDR1 MNHEY and CDR2 SMNVEV come from the germline V gene (reference sequence). Germline trimming cut 6 bases from V and 5 bases from J; bases unmatched to any gene: 9. CDR3 length equals 14 residues. CDR3 DNA: TGTGCCAGCAGCCTAGACAGGGGTGTCAACGAGCAGTACTTC. Translation: CASSLDRGVNEQYF.

This rearrangement joins TRBV5-6 to TRBJ2-3, with 7 bases aligning to TRBD1. From germline, CDR1 is SGHDT and CDR2 YYEEEE. V gave up 0 bases and J gave up 2 bases; unmatched junction bases: 12. This CDR3 is built from 18 residues. For the CDR3, the DNA is TGTGCCAGCAGCTTGGGCCCACAGGGGCGGTATACCACAGATACGCAGTATTTT. Protein sequence: CASSLGPQGRYTTDTQYF.

The chain is built from TRBV11-2 and TRBJ2-1, with D perhaps matching TRBD2 (5 bases). There are 14 residues in the CDR3. The germline V and J ends were trimmed by 6 bases and 6 bases, with 15 bases remaining between them. The V gene's germline CDR1 is SGHAT and CDR2 FQNNGV. The CDR3 DNA reads TGTGCCAGCAGGGAACATGGGGAGCTCAATGAGCAGTTCTTC. As protein: CASREHGELNEQFF.

The chain joins TRBV7-9 to TRBJ2-5; 8 bases map to TRBD1. CDR1 is SEHNR and CDR2 is FQNEAQ in the germline V gene (reference sequence). The CDR3 has 16 residues. V gave up 5 bases and J gave up 3 bases; unmatched junction bases: 11. Written as DNA, the CDR3 is TGTGCCAGCAGCGTGCAAAAAGGACAGGGTGAAGAGACCCAGTACTTC. Residues: CASSVQKGQGEETQYF.

This chain connects TRBV4-1 to TRBJ1-1; D is ambiguous. CDR1 is MGHRA and CDR2 is YSYEKL in the germline V gene. V lost 0 bases, J lost 0 bases, and 14 bases lay in between. The CDR3 is made up of 17 amino acids. The CDR3 sequence is CASSQDTGSFLNTEAFF. CDR3 sequence (DNA): TGCGCCAGCAGCCAAGATACGGGTTCTTTTTTGAACACTGAAGCTTTCTTT.

This chain joins TRBV28 and TRBJ2-3; D possibly corresponds to TRBD2 (5 bases). The V and J ends lost 7 bases and 8 bases respectively, with 13 bases between them. The CDR3 sequence is 12 residues long. Germline lookup yields CDR1 MDHEN and CDR2 SYDVKM. The CDR3 region has the DNA TGTGCCAGCACCCCCCCACGGGGTACGCAGTATTTT. Translating gives CASTPPRGTQYF.

The chain uses TRBV6-5 and TRBJ2-7, with D perhaps matching TRBD2 (6 bases). The CDR3 is 13 amino acids. CDR1 is MNHEY and CDR2 is SVGAGI in the germline V gene. With 0 bases removed from V and 7 bases from J, the gap between germline ends came to 10 bases. The CDR3 reads CASSYSQAGEQYV. CDR3 coding DNA: TGTGCCAGCAGTTACTCGCAGGCGGGGGAGCAGTACGTC.

The chain recombines TRBV28 with TRBJ2-3, with 10 bases identical to TRBD2. CDR1 is MDHEN, CDR2 SYDVKM, per germline. The CDR3 spans 17 residues. With V trimmed by 4 bases and J by 4 bases, 11 bases remained unmatched. The CDR3 reads CASSSPLIAGGSDTQYF. CDR3 in DNA: TGTGCCAGCAGTTCCCCCCTGATAGCGGGAGGATCAGATACGCAGTATTTT.